The next 17 T cell receptor beta chains were all read from a single sample in a study of blood T cells in healthy people across ages. For the second PCR, which ran for roughly 6 to 11 cycles, a sample-barcoded 5' primer and a J-beta primer mix were used. Using its own MiXCR run on the 5' RACE reads, TCRdb lists one record per CDR3 protein. This table holds over 300,000 distinct CDR3 sequences, approximately 52% found once. Sequencing was performed on blood. The receptors originated from a man in his sixties in good health.

The chain joins TRBV27 to TRBJ2-4; D gene uncertain. The assigned J gene may be wrong: the sequence end matches TRBJ2-7 better. This CDR3 comprises 12 residues. Germline V gives CDR1 MNHEY, CDR2 SMNVEV (reference sequence). DNA for the CDR3: TGTGCCAGCAGCCGCCGTTTTGACGAGCAGTACTTC. Residues: CASSRRFDEQYF.

The chain couples TRBV20-1 to TRBJ2-5, with D tentatively TRBD2 (5 bases). The end of the DNA fits TRBJ2-7 better, so the J call may be wrong. This CDR3 has 13 amino acids. CDR1 is DFQATT, CDR2 SNEGSKA, per germline (reference sequence). The CDR3 bases are TGCAGTGCTGTACGGGGTAGTCTCGACGAGCAGTACTTC. Translation gives CSAVRGSLDEQYF.

The chain recombines TRBV21-1 with TRBJ1-2; the table calls TRBD1, which could not be checked here. TRBV21-1 is annotated as a pseudogene. CDR3 length: 16 amino acids. CDR3 region: CASGTRRRPPNYGYTF. The CDR3 DNA reads TGTGCCAGCGGCACGCGACGTCGACCCCCAAACTATGGCTACACCTTC.

The sample holds a few counts of this clonotype. The rearrangement joins TRBV20-1 to TRBJ2-6; maybe TRBD2 (5 bases). Looked up from germline, CDR1 is DFQATT and CDR2 is SNEGSKA (reference sequence). Trimming pared 2 bases from V and 0 bases from J, leaving 8 bases between. The CDR3 loop spans 15 amino acids. This CDR3 reads CSARRGGSGANVLTF. CDR3 coding DNA: TGCAGTGCTAGAAGAGGAGGCTCTGGGGCCAACGTCCTGACTTTC.

The chain employs TRBV27 and TRBJ2-7; the D gene is possibly TRBD2 (6 bases). This CDR3 spans 15 amino acids. The germline CDR1 and CDR2 sequences are MNHEY and SMNVEV (reference sequence). Trimming stripped 3 bases from V and 1 base from J, with 13 bases between. The CDR3, as DNA: TGTGCCAGCAGTTTGGGGACTTCCACTTCCTACGAGCAGTACTTC. Translation gives CASSLGTSTSYEQYF.

There are a few counts of this clonotype. The chain joins TRBV5-1 to TRBJ1-2, with TRBD1 identical over 7 bases. The length of the CDR3 is 15 residues. Unmatched junction bases numbered 8, after V lost 4 bases and J lost 2 bases. CDR1 and CDR2 (germline): SGHRS, YFSETQ. The CDR3: CASSEGPGQNYGYTF. CDR3 DNA sequence: TGCGCCAGCAGCGAAGGGCCGGGACAGAACTATGGCTACACCTTC. Together with reference TRBV5-1 and TRBJ1-2, the CDR3 gives the full variable domain: KAGVTQTPRYLIKTRGQQVTLSCSPISGHRSVSWYQQTPGQGLQFLFEYFSETQRNKGNFPGRFSGRQFSNSRSEMNVSTLELGDSALYLCASSEGPGQNYGYTFGSGTRLTVV.

With respect to this clonotype: This may be a read error: a much more frequent sequence differs by one nucleotide. V is TRBV25-1 and J is TRBJ2-3; D assignment may be TRBD1 or TRBD2 (6 bases each). V lost 4 bases to trimming and J lost 2 bases, with 19 bases between them. This CDR3 has 17 amino acids. Germline V CDR1 and CDR2: MGHDK, SYGVNS. The CDR3 DNA follows: TGTGCCAGCAGTGGGGGACCGGGACGGGGGCCCACAGATACGCAGTATTTT. This codes for CASSGGPGRGPTDTQYF.

The sample holds a few counts of this clonotype. This rearrangement joins TRBV4-2 to TRBJ2-1, with D possibly TRBD2 on 6 matching bases. This CDR3 spans 16 amino acids. Trimming shortened V by 4 bases and J by 0 bases, and 13 bases separated the two germline ends. CDR1 LGHNA and CDR2 YNFKEQ come from the germline V gene. CDR3 sequence reads: CASSPTRGSSYNEQFF. CDR3 DNA sequence: TGTGCCAGCAGCCCGACTAGAGGAAGCTCCTACAATGAGCAGTTCTTC.

The J gene is TRBJ2-7, the V gene TRBV5-1; the match to TRBD1 covers 7 bases. The J call may be mistaken, given a closer DNA end match to TRBJ2-5. This CDR3 has 14 residues. Germline V gene data show CDR1 as SGHRS and CDR2 as YFSETQ. CDR3 coding DNA: TGCGCCAGCAGCTTGAGCCAGGGGGTGAAGACCCAGTACTTC. It is translated as CASSLSQGVKTQYF.

The chain uses TRBV28 and TRBJ1-5; TRBD1 is a possible D gene (5 bases). The CDR3 runs 15 residues. In germline, CDR1 is MDHEN, CDR2 SYDVKM. Trimming cost V 10 bases and J 7 bases, with 23 bases left between them. CDR3 nucleotides: TGTGCCACCAGACCGACGGACACTCTCAGGCAGCCCCAGCATTTT. Translating gives CATRPTDTLRQPQHF. Using reference TRBV28 and TRBJ1-5 for the parts outside the CDR3, the full variable domain is DVKVTQSSRYLVKRTGEKVFLECVQDMDHENMFWYRQDPGLGLRLIYFSYDVKMKEKGDIPEGYSVSREKKERFSLILESASTNQTSMYLCATRPTDTLRQPQHFGDGTRLSIL.

The genes are TRBV10-3 and TRBJ1-2, with 9 nucleotides matching TRBD1. The CDR3 length is 14 residues. V dropped 5 bases and J dropped 2; count of bases not matched to a gene: 3. Per germline, CDR1 ENHRY and CDR2 SYGVKD. CDR3: CAISSGQGNYGYTF. CDR3 nucleotides: TGTGCCATCAGTTCCGGACAGGGGAACTATGGCTACACCTTC.

The table lists this clonotype with a few counts. The genes are TRBV2 and TRBJ1-6, with a weak D call TRBD1 (5 bases). CDR1 and CDR2 (germline): SNHLY, FYNNEI. V shed 4 bases and J shed 3 bases, with 13 bases lying between them. This CDR3 is built from 16 residues. CDR3 loop: CASSAEGPDYNSPLHF. The CDR3 DNA follows: TGTGCCAGCAGTGCCGAGGGGCCCGACTATAATTCACCCCTCCACTTT.

The chain carries TRBV3-1 and TRBJ2-5, with 10 positions matching TRBD1. The J call may be incorrect, as the DNA end agrees better with TRBJ2-7. The CDR3 contains 15 residues. Germline lookup yields CDR1 LGHDT and CDR2 YNNKEL (reference sequence). The CDR3 here is CASSLSGTGVNEQYF. The DNA of the CDR3 is TGTGCCAGCAGCCTCTCCGGGACAGGGGTAAACGAGCAGTACTTC.

The chain recombines TRBV3-1 with TRBJ1-1, with a tentative D call TRBD1 (5 bases). CDR3 size: 15 residues. CDR1 LGHDT and CDR2 YNNKEL come from the germline V gene (reference sequence). V gave up 5 bases and J gave up 3 bases, with 16 bases separating them. The CDR3 nucleotides read TGTGCCAGCAGCGATTCAGGGAAGTGGGACACTGAAGCTTTCTTT. Translating gives CASSDSGKWDTEAFF.

There are a few counts of this clonotype. The rearrangement joins TRBV29-1 to TRBJ2-5; TRBD2 is a possible D gene (8 bases). Gene TRBJ2-7 matches the end of the DNA better, so the J call may be wrong. This CDR3 has 16 residues. The germline gives CDR1 SQVTM, CDR2 ANQGSEA. This CDR3 is CSVAGGGQTSRNEQYF. CDR3 coding DNA: TGCAGCGTTGCCGGGGGGGGACAGACAAGTCGCAACGAGCAGTACTTC.

The genes are TRBV6-6 and TRBJ2-1; D possibly corresponds to TRBD1 (7 bases). V lost 2 bases and J 11 bases, leaving 13 bases between the germline ends. Germline CDR1 is MNHNY and CDR2 is SVGAGI (reference sequence). This CDR3 has 13 residues. The CDR3 bases are TGTGCCAGCAGTTACGAGCAGGGGGGAAAGCAGTTCTTC. This codes for CASSYEQGGKQFF.

This clonotype was observed many times. The rearrangement joins TRBV7-2 to TRBJ2-5, with 8 bases lining up with TRBD2. V lost 7 bases to trimming and J lost 4 bases; unmatched junction nucleotides: 11. Germline V lookup: CDR1 SGHTA, CDR2 FQGNSA. CDR3 size: 15 residues. The CDR3 region is CASTPLGSGRETQYF. As DNA, the CDR3 is TGTGCCAGCACCCCCTTGGGGAGCGGGAGAGAGACCCAGTACTTC.